This TCR beta chain was captured in a study of blood T cell repertoires in COVID-19. Study details: The origin of the acute and convalescent COVID-19 samples was the United States, Italy and Spain. From T cells, B-cell-depleted T cells, or PBMCs came the material, which was cDNA or gDNA.

In the authors' methods: Cell counts per sample came from amplifying reference gene primers. Only in-frame clones appear in the TCRdb table, and some are missing; sequencing was by immunoSEQ multiplex PCR. That table is the source of V, J and clone size, and D and trimming were worked out from the DNA. In the table there are tens of thousands of clones, 88% of which are singletons. Germline CDR1 SGHRS, CDR2 YFSETQ. This CDR3 region has 14 residues. V lost 2 bases to trimming and J lost 6 bases, with 14 bases between them. The sample was peripheral blood. The receptor's source is a human donor in a cohort sampled during active COVID-19. The J gene is TRBJ1-1, the V gene TRBV5-1, with D perhaps TRBD1 (5 bases). The CDR3 DNA reads TGCGCCAGCAGCTTAGGCCGGGCAGGGTCTGAAGCTTTCTTT. Amino acids: CASSLGRAGSEAFF.